The subject of this entry is one TCR beta chain. The antigen remains undetermined. Every ophthalmopathy donor presented moderate-to-severe activity, CAS ≥3, NOSPECS ≥4 and duration under 3 months. Excluded were patients with other autoimmune diseases, uncontrolled infections, pregnancy or lactation. The record originates from a study of Graves' ophthalmopathy and Graves' hyperthyroidism. Turning to the study itself: Specimen type is peripheral blood, obtained at initial diagnosis before any treatment.

The authors amplified TCR beta CDR3 regions from RNA transcripts. HTBI-primed RT-PCR formed the first round, and a multiplex PCR formed the second. TCRdb re-called the multiplex PCR reads with MiXCR, one entry per CDR3 protein. Altogether 740,000 or so distinct CDR3 sequences are present, roughly two fifths being singletons, with the ten largest covering 35% to 55%. Study outcomes and limitations: Both a roughly 65% sensitivity and an approximately 75% specificity characterized the model's predictions of ophthalmopathy progression.

Per germline, CDR1 DFQATT and CDR2 SNEGSKA (reference sequence). The CDR3 is made up of 16 amino acids. The V end was cut by 3 bases, the J end by 0 bases, with 15 bases between. The receptor was isolated from an adult man with Graves' ophthalmopathy. The chain uses TRBV20-1 and TRBJ1-5; D gene unclear. The source material was peripheral blood. The CDR3 region has the DNA TGCAGTGCTAGGGGCTCGACGGAAATTAGCAATCAGCCCCAGCATTTT. This gives the protein CSARGSTEISNQPQHF.